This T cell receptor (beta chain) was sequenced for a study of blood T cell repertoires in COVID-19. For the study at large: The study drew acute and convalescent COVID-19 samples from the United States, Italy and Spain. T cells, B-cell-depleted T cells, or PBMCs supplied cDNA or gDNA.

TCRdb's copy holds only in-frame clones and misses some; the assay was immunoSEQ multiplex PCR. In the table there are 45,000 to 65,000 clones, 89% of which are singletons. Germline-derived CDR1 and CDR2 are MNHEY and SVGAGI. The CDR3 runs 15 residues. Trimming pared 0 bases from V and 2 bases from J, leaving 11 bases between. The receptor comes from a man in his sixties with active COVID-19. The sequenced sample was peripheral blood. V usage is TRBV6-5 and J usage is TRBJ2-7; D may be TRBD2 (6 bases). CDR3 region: CASSYSPTSPYEQYF. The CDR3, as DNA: TGTGCCAGCAGTTACTCCCCGACTAGTCCCTACGAGCAGTACTTC.